The following is a T cell receptor beta chain sequence with its context. This sample was taken from a study of blood T cell repertoires in COVID-19. Study details: Italy, Spain and the United States were the sources of the convalescent and acute COVID-19 samples. T cells, B-cell-depleted T cells, or PBMCs supplied cDNA or gDNA.

In the authors' workflow: Reference gene primer amplification gave estimated nucleated cell counts. Sequencing used immunoSEQ multiplex PCR; TCRdb keeps in-frame clones, though not all of them. V, J and clone size were drawn from that table, and D and trimming were deduced from the DNA. The sample lists 150,000 or so clones; roughly 90% were seen once. The clonotype originates from a man aged 55 to 70 with active or convalescent COVID-19. The sequencing sample was made of peripheral blood.

The CDR3 sequence is CASSLRQGDEKLFF. The CDR3 nucleotides read TGCGCCAGCAGCTTGCGACAGGGAGATGAAAAACTGTTTTTT. The chain uses TRBV5-1 and TRBJ1-4, with TRBD1 identical over 7 bases. Germline V CDR1 and CDR2: SGHRS, YFSETQ. V was pared by 1 base and J by 6 bases, with 3 bases of the junction left unmatched. This CDR3 is 14 amino acids long.